The source of this T cell receptor (beta chain) is a study of shared clonotypes between healthy human individuals (dated by TCRdb to 2018 to 2021). Notes on the research overall: The cohort included three men and two women between 18 and 49 years of age. For each donor, CD4 naive and CD4 memory were each given three plates, CD8 naive was given two plates, and CD8 memory was given one plate. Different laboratories and diverse techniques were used to prepare libraries and sequence TCR repertoires, to increase sequencing depth and limit assay-specific biases. Between about 0.85 and 10 billion PBMCs per donor were obtained by leukapheresis. Blood TCR repertoires of about 5 healthy adults were deeply sequenced to estimate repertoire size and the extent of clonotype sharing between individuals.

Summary of the overall study and its limitations: Estimated clonotype richness was generally larger for naive than for memory subsets. Incomplete sequencing was indicated by rarefaction of sorted-subset datasets, despite the large sequencing depth. Higher generation probabilities were observed for clonotypes shared by all four sorted-subset donors than for non-shared clonotypes. Sampling was limited to blood, and TCR repertoires in tissue likely differ from TCR repertoires in blood. Because the study included only a small number of donors, the genetic and exposure-history diversity represented was limited. Approximately 4.8% of naive CD4, 3% to 4% of naive CD8, about 2.1% of memory CD4, and about 0.4% of memory CD8 clonotypes were shared across a handful of donors. Pairwise subsampling indicated that sequencing depth was expected to affect the degree of clonotype sharing among donors.

CD8 naive samples were CD45RO-negative cells positively selected for CCR7, giving a CD45RA+CCR7+ population that excluded TemRA cells. The donors were healthy, HIV-negative adults who had no recently reported acute infections or vaccinations. Only Caucasian adults living in Nashville, Tennessee, USA were represented among the donors. Blood was collected by leukapheresis, and PBMCs were isolated by Ficoll-Histopaque density gradient centrifugation and then cryopreserved in liquid nitrogen vapor phase. Analytical flow cytometry was used to check the purity and quantity of each magnetically sorted T cell population. Genomic DNA was isolated from each sorted fraction and quantified by UV absorbance on a Nanodrop 2000c. On this clone itself: This clone's antigen is unknown. Qualities for individual bases were not recorded, and no much larger clone is one base off.

V gives up 0 bases and J gives up 4 bases, and the segment between their germline ends measures 11 bases. From the germline V gene, CDR1 is SGHRS and CDR2 is YFSETQ. CDR3 length: 14 amino acids, cysteine to phenylalanine. Only CDR3 DNA is held: 42 bases, read in frame from base 1. Using the deep immunoSEQ assay, multiplex PCR amplified TCR CDR3 regions from genomic DNA. Extracted genomic DNA from each cell subset was distributed evenly across all wells of several immunoSEQ 96-well plates, and each plate was treated as a replicate. Each replicate PCR for sorted subsets received about 200 ng genomic DNA, equal to about 29,000 T cell genomes. Purified libraries were measured with a Qubit 3.0 fluorometer, size-checked on a Bioanalyzer 2100, and measured again with the KAPA Library Quantification kit. Every immunoSEQ 96-well plate was sequenced on a dedicated single-read 150-cycle Illumina NextSeq 550 flow cell. The paper's processing steps were these. Because the immunoSEQ output held only junctional sequences and lacked quality scores, the filtering could not match the filtering applied to full-length reads. To assign V/J genes and CDR3, sequences were annotated using PyIR, a Python wrapper for IgBLAST v1.9, with IMGT germline references. Any read was removed if the V/J assignment was weak (E-value above 1e-6), the CDR3 was missing, or the read contained stop codons, out-of-frame junctions, or ambiguous translated residues. A V3J clonotype was defined by an identical inferred V gene, J gene, and CDR3 amino acid sequence. To compute the percentage overlap between repertoires, the number of shared unique clonotypes was divided by the size of the smaller repertoire. Repertoire richness was assessed with RTK rarefaction, the Chao1 estimator, and Recon v2.1 estimates of unobserved clonotypes. For all TCRbeta clonotypes obtained by the gDNA method from four donors, generation probabilities were computed with OLGA. The table comes from immuneACCESS by way of TCRdb, which keeps in-frame sequences with V and J called. Part of the clones is missing from these tables; in studies checked, under half for an unresolved V gene and the rest for unknown reasons. D and trimming were read from the DNA, whereas the V and J calls and clone size are those reported in that table. For this sample there are 800,000 or so clones; 90% to 98% appear just once. The ten top clones hold less than 0.3% of the sample.

Here the chain combines TRBV5-1 and TRBJ2-7; a tentative D call is TRBD2 (5 bases match). This TCR came from a man aged 25 to 45 in good health. Sequencing was carried out using naive CD8+ T cells sorted from blood. The intended sense of this specimen's cell subset or site label: CD45RA+CCR7+. The DNA reads as follows: TGCGCCAGCAGCTTGGAGAGAGGGATTTACGAGCAGTACTTC. Its protein product is CASSLERGIYEQYF.